This T cell receptor (beta chain) was obtained from a study of shared clonotypes between healthy human individuals. Looking at the study overall: Participating donors consisted of a couple of women and a few men aged 18 to 49. Researchers assigned three CD4 naive, three CD4 memory, two CD8 naive and one CD8 memory plate to each donor. The study, taken as a whole, reports: The study generally estimated greater richness for naive than memory subsets.

Naive CD8 cells comprised CD45RO-negative, CCR7-positively selected cells, excluding terminally differentiated effector memory CD45RA+ cells. Points on this clone: Its antigen remains unidentified.

Germline V gene sequence: CDR1 MNHNS, CDR2 SASEGT. The CDR3 has 13 amino acids. Between the trimmed V and J ends, which lost 3 bases and 7 bases, there was a span of 9 bases. Approximately 220 ng DNA, tens of thousands of T cell genomes, went into each sorted-subset replicate PCR. The assay was immunoSEQ multiplex PCR, and TCRdb's table has in-frame clones only and misses some. The sample consists of millions of clones, around 93% of them appearing once. The clonotype originates from a man in his late teens or twenties in good health. Some clones in this sample may be carry-over from other donors' samples. Sequencing was carried out using naive CD8+ T cells from PBMCs. The chain has TRBV6-1 and TRBJ1-4; no definite D call. DNA for the CDR3: TGTGCCAGCAGTGAGGGGATAGGTGAAAAACTGTTTTTT. This gives the protein CASSEGIGEKLFF.